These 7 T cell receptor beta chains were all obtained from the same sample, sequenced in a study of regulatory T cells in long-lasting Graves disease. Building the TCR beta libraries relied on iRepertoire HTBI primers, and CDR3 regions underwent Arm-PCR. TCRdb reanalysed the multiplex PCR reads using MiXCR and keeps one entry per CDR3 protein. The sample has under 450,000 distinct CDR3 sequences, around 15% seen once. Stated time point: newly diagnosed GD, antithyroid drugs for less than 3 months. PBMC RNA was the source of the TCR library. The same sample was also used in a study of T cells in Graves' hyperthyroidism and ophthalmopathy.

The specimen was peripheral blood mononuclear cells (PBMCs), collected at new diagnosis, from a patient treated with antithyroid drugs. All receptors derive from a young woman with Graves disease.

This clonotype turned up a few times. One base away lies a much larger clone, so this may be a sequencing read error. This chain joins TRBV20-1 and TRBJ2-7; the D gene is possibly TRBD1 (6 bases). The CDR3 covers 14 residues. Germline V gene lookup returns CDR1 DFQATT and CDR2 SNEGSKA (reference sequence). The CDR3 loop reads CSAFVTGLSCEQYF. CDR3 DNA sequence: TGCAGTGCTTTCGTGACAGGACTCTCCTGCGAGCAGTACTTC.

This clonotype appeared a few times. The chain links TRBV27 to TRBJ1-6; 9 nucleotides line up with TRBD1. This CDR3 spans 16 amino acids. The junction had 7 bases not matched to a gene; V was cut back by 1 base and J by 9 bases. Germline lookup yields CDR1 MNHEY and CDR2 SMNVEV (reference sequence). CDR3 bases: TGTGCCAGCAGTTTATGGCCACAGGGGGCATCTTCACCCCTCCACTTT. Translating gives CASSLWPQGASSPLHF.

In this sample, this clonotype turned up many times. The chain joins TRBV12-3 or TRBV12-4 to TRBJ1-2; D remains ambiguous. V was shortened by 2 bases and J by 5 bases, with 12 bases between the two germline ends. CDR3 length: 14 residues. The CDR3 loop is CASSLNTAPYGYTF. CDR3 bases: TGTGCCAGCAGTTTAAATACAGCCCCTTATGGCTACACCTTC.

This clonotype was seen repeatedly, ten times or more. The CDR3 loop reads CAVAPQGSDTQYF. CDR3 in DNA: TGTGCCGTAGCTCCTCAAGGTTCAGATACGCAGTATTTT. J is TRBJ2-3 and V is TRBV10-3; D not resolved. The CDR3 is 13 residues long. Looked up from germline, CDR1 is ENHRY and CDR2 is SYGVKD. V was trimmed by 11 bases and J by 4 bases, leaving 16 bases between them.

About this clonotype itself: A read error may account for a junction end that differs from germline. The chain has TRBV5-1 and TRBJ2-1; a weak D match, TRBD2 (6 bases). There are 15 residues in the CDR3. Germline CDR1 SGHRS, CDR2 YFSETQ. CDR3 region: CASSLSGLSGNGQFF. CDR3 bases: TGTGCCAGCAGCCTTAGCGGCCTGAGTGGCAATGGGCAGTTCTTC.

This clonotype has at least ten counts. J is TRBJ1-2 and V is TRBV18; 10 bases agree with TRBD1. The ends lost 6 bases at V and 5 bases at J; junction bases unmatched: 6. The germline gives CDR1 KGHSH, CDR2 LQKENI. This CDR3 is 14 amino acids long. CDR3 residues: CASSRDRGPYGYTF. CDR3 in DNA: TGTGCCAGCTCCCGGGACAGGGGCCCTTATGGCTACACCTTC. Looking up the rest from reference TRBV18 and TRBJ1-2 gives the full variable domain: NAGVMQNPRHLVRRRGQEARLRCSPMKGHSHVYWYRQLPEEGLKFMVYLQKENIIDESGMPKERFSAEFPKEGPSILRIQQVVRGDSAAYFCASSRDRGPYGYTFGSGTRLTVV.

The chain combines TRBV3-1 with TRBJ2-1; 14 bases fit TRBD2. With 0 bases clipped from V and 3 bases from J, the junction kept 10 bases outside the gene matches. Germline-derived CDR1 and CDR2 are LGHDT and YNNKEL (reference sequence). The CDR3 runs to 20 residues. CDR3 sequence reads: CASSQELRGLAGVLYNEQFF. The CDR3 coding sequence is TGTGCCAGCAGCCAAGAGCTCCGGGGACTAGCGGGGGTGCTCTACAATGAGCAGTTCTTC.